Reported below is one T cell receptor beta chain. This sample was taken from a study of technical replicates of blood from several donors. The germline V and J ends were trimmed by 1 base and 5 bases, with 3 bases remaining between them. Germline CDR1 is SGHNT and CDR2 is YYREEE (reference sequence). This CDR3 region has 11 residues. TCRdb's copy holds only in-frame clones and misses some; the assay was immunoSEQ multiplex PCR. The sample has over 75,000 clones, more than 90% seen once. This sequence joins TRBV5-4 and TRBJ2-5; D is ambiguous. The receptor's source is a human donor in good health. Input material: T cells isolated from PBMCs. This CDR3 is CASSLLETQYF. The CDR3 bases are TGTGCCAGCAGCTTGCTTGAGACCCAGTACTTC.